This T cell receptor (beta chain) was found in a study of blood T cells in healthy people across ages. Through a sample-barcoded 5' primer and a J-beta primer mix, a second PCR was run for roughly 6 to 12 cycles. Per sample, CDR3-containing paired-end reads numbered at least 2.5 million. One entry per CDR3 protein results from TCRdb running MiXCR on the 5' RACE reads. The sample includes some 700,000 distinct CDR3 sequences, approximately 21% seen only once; the top ten take around a fifth. This clonotype was seen a few times. Its matching antigen is unknown. Broader study findings: No conclusive comparison of naive versus antigen-experienced cells was possible with unsorted PBMCs. Diversity figures based on one million T cells were deemed too low.

Sequenced input: blood. The source is a man between 65 and 85 years old in good health.

CDR3 in amino acids: CASSAGLGKTQYF. CDR3 bases: TGTGCCAGCAGCGCGGGACTGGGTAAGACCCAGTACTTC. This chain uses TRBV2 with TRBJ2-5, with a weak D call TRBD2 (6 bases). The CDR3 has 13 residues. The germline gives CDR1 SNHLY, CDR2 FYNNEI. Trimming cost V 6 bases and J 6 bases, with 14 bases left between them.